The source of this T cell receptor (beta chain) is a study of blood T cell repertoires in COVID-19. Study-wide context: Sources were T cells, B-cell-depleted T cells, or PBMCs; the material itself was cDNA or gDNA.

Authors' processing steps: Amplification of reference gene primers was used by the study to estimate nucleated cell counts. Only in-frame clones appear in the TCRdb table, and some are missing; sequencing was by immunoSEQ multiplex PCR. The V and J calls and clone size are taken from that table; D and trimming were inferred from the DNA. Of fewer than 350,000 clones listed, nearly 90% are singletons. The study drew participants aged about 18 to 95 years from approximately 23 US areas. In assigning cohorts, the study relied on participant-reported clinical history. The trim removed 0 bases at V and 2 bases at J, leaving 3 bases unmatched. The CDR3 covers 15 residues. Germline V gives CDR1 SGHTA, CDR2 FQGNSA.

The J gene is TRBJ2-5, the V gene TRBV7-2, with 7 bases that match TRBD1. The clonotype originates from a woman younger than 35 with acute COVID-19. The sample was PBMCs or T cells enriched from blood (not recorded which). CDR3 loop: CASSLADRDQETQYF. As DNA, the CDR3 is TGTGCCAGCAGCTTAGCAGACAGGGATCAAGAGACCCAGTACTTC. The complete variable domain, with remaining parts taken from reference TRBV7-2 and TRBJ2-5, reads GAGVSQSPSNKVTEKGKDVELRCDPISGHTALYWYRQSLGQGLEFLIYFQGNSAPDKSGLPSDRFSAERTGGSVSTLTIQRTQQEDSAVYLCASSLADRDQETQYFGPGTRLLVL.